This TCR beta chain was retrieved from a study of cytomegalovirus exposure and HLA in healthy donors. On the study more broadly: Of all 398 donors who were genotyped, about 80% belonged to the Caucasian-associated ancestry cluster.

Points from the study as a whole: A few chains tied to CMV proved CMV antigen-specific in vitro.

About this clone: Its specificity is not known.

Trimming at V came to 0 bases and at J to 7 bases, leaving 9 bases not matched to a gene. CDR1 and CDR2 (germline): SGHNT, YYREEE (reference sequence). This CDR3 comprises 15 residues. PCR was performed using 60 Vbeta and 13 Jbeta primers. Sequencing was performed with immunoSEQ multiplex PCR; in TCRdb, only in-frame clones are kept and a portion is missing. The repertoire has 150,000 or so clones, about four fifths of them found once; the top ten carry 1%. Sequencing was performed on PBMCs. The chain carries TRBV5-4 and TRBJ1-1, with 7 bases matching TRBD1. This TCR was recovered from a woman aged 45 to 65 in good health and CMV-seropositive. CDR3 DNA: TGTGCCAGCAGCTTGGGTGAAGGCAGGGGGGTTGAAGCTTTCTTT. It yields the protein CASSLGEGRGVEAFF.